The clone carrying this TCR beta chain was detected ten times or more. The target antigen is unknown. Germline V CDR1 and CDR2: SQVTM, ANQGSEA. V lost 0 bases and J lost 7, with 3 bases in between. This CDR3 is built from 10 residues. This sample was taken from a study of identical twins. Study-level points and caveats: Alpha sequences out of frame and shared by twins had excess low generation probability. Weaker excess twin sharing was observed in beta out-of-frame sequences. Out-of-frame TCR alpha sharing observed in monozygotic twins exceeded model estimates.

Each cDNA held unique molecular identifiers, and template switching gave it a universal primer site. MiXCR was run by TCRdb on the 5' RACE reads, yielding one entry per CDR3 protein. Of more than 1.5 million distinct CDR3 sequences in the sample, less than 40% were seen once. The V and J genes are TRBV29-1 and TRBJ1-2; D not resolved. Sample: cord blood. This sequence was found in a newborn girl in good health. The CDR3, as DNA: TGCAGCGTTGAAGATGGTGGCTACACCTTC. This gives the protein CSVEDGGYTF.